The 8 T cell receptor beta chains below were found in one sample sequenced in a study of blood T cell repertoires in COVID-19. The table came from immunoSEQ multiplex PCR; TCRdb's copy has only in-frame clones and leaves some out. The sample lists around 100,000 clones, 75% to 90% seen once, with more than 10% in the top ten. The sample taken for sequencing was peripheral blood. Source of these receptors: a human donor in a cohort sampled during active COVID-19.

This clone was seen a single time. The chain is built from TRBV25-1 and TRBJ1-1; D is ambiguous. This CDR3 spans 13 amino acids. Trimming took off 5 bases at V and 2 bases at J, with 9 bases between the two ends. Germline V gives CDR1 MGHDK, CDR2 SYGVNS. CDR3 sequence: CASSKTANTEAFF. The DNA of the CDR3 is TGTGCCAGCAGTAAAACAGCTAACACTGAAGCTTTCTTT.

CDR3 sequence: CASSFKGEGGGIQYF. The CDR3 coding sequence is TGTGCCAGCAGTTTTAAGGGGGAGGGAGGGGGCATTCAGTACTTC. This chain links TRBV27 with TRBJ2-4; weak D call: TRBD2 (7 bases). Germline loops: CDR1 MNHEY, CDR2 SMNVEV (reference sequence). V lost 3 bases, J lost 9 bases, and 18 bases lay in between. This CDR3 is built from 15 residues.

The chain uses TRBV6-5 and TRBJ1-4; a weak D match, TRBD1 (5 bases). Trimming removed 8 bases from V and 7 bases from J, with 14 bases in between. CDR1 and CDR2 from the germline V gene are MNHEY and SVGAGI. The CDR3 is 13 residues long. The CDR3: CASGGTRSEKLFF. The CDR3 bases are TGTGCCAGCGGGGGGACCCGAAGTGAAAAACTGTTTTTT.

The chain's CDR3 is CASSVSGQLNTEAFF. The CDR3 coding sequence is TGTGCCAGCAGCGTTTCGGGACAGCTGAACACTGAAGCTTTCTTT. The rearrangement links TRBV7-9 to TRBJ1-1; TRBD1 aligns across 7 bases. Unmatched junction bases numbered 6, after V lost 5 bases and J lost 0 bases. CDR1 SEHNR and CDR2 FQNEAQ come from the germline V gene (reference sequence). The CDR3 has 15 amino acids.

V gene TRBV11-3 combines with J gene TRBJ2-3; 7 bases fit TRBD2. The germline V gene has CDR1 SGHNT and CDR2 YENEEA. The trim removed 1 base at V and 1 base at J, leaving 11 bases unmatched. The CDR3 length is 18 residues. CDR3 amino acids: CASSLGAPWGGRTDTQYF. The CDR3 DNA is TGTGCCAGCAGCTTAGGGGCCCCCTGGGGGGGTCGCACAGATACGCAGTATTTT.

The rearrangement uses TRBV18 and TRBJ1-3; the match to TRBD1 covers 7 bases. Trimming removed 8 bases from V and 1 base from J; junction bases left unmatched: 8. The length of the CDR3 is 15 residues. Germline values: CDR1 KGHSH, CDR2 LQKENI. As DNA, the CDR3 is TGTGCCAGCCAGGAAGACAGGGCATCTGGAAACACCATATATTTT. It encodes CASQEDRASGNTIYF.

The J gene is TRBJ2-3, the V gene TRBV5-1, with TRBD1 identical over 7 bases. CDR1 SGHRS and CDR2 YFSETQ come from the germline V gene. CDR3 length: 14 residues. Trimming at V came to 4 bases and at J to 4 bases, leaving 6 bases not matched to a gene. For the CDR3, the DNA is TGCGCCAGCAGCACTCGGGACAGCCCAGATACGCAGTATTTT. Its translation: CASSTRDSPDTQYF.

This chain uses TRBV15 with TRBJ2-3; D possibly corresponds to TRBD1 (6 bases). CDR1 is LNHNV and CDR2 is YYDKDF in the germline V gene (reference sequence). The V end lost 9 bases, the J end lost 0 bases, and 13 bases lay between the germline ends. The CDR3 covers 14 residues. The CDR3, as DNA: TGTGCCACATCTCGAGGGGGTAGCACAGATACGCAGTATTTT. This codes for CATSRGGSTDTQYF. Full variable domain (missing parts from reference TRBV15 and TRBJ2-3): DAMVIQNPRYQVTQFGKPVTLSCSQTLNHNVMYWYQQKSSQAPKLLFHYYDKDFNNEADTPDNFQSRRPNTSFCFLDIRSPGLGDTAMYLCATSRGGSTDTQYFGPGTRLTVL.